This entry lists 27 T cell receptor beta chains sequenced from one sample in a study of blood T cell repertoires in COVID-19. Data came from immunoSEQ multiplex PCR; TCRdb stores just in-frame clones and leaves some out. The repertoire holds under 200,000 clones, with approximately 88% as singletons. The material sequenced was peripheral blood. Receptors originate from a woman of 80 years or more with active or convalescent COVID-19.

The CDR3: CASCRGHPYNSPLHF. The CDR3 DNA reads as TGTGCCAGCTGCAGGGGGCATCCTTATAATTCACCCCTCCACTTT. The chain joins TRBV7-9 to TRBJ1-6; 8 nucleotides align to TRBD1. The V gene end was trimmed by 8 bases and the J gene end by 4 bases; junction bases not matched to a gene: 7. The length of the CDR3 is 15 residues. The V gene's germline CDR1 is SEHNR and CDR2 FQNEAQ (reference sequence).

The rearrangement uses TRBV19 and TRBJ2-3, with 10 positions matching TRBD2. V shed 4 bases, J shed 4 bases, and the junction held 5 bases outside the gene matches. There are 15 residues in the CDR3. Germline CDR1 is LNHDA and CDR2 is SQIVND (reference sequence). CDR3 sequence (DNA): TGTGCCAGTAGTACTCAAGGACTAGCGGCAGATACGCAGTATTTT. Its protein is CASSTQGLAADTQYF.

Here the CDR3 DNA reads TGCGCCAGCAGCTTGGCGGGACAGGCCTCTTACAATGAGCAGTTCTTC. Protein: CASSLAGQASYNEQFF. This chain connects TRBV5-1 to TRBJ2-1, with TRBD1 identical over 8 bases. This CDR3 contains 16 residues. Trimming at V came to 0 bases and at J to 4 bases, leaving 6 bases not matched to a gene. Germline CDR1 reads SGHRS; CDR2 reads YFSETQ.

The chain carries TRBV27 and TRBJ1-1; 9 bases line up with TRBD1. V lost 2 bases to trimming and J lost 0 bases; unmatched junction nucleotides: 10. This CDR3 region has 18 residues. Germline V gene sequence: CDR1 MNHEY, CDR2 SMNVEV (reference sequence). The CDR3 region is CASSLTHRDRDMNTEAFF. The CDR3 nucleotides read TGTGCCAGCAGTTTAACTCACCGGGACAGGGACATGAACACTGAAGCTTTCTTT.

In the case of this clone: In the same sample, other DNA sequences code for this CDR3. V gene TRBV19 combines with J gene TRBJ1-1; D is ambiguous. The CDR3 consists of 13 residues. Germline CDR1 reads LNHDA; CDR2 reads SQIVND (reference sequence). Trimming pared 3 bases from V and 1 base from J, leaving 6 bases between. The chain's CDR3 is CASSIRQNTEAFF. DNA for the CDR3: TGTGCCAGTAGTATTAGACAGAACACTGAAGCTTTCTTT.

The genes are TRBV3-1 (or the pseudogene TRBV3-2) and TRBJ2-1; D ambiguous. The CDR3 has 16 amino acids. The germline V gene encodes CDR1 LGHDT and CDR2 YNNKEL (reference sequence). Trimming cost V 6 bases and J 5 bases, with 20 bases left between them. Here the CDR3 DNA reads TGTGCCAGCAGTCGTCTAGAGGCCCCGAGGCACAATGAGCAGTTCTTC. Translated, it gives CASSRLEAPRHNEQFF.

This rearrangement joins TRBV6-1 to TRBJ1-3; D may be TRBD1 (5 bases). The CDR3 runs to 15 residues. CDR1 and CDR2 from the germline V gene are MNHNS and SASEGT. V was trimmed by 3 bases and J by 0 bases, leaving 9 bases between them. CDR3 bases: TGTGCCAGCAGTGACCAGACAGTCTCTGGAAACACCATATATTTT. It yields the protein CASSDQTVSGNTIYF.

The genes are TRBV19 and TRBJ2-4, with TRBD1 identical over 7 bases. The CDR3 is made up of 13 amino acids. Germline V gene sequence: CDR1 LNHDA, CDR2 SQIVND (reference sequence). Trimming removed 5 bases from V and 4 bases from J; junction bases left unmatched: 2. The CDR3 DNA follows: TGTGCCAGTAGTCCGGACAGGAAAAACATTCAGTACTTC. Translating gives CASSPDRKNIQYF.

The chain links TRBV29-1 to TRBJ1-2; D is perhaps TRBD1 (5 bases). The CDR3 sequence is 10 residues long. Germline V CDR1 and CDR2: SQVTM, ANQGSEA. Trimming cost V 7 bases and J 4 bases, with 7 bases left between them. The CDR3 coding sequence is TGCAGCGCCGACAGCTATGGCTACACCTTC. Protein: CSADSYGYTF. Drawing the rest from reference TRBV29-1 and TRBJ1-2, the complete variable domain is SAVISQKPSRDICQRGTSLTIQCQVDSQVTMMFWYRQQPGQSLTLIATANQGSEATYESGFVIDKFPISRPNLTFSTLTVSNMSPEDSSIYLCSADSYGYTFGSGTRLTVV.

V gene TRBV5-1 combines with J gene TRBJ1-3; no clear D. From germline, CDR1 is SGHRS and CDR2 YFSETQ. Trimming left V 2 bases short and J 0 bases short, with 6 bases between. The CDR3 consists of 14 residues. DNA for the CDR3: TGCGCCAGCAGCTTAGACATCTCTGGAAACACCATATATTTT. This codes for CASSLDISGNTIYF. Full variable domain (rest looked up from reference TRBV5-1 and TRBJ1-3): KAGVTQTPRYLIKTRGQQVTLSCSPISGHRSVSWYQQTPGQGLQFLFEYFSETQRNKGNFPGRFSGRQFSNSRSEMNVSTLELGDSALYLCASSLDISGNTIYFGEGSWLTVV.

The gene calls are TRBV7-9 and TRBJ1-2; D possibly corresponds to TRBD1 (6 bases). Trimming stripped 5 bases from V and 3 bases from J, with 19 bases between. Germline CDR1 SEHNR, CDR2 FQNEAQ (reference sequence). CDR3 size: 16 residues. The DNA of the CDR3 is TGTGCCAGCAGCCAGGGGAGGGGGATGGAGGACTATGGCTACACCTTC. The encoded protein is CASSQGRGMEDYGYTF. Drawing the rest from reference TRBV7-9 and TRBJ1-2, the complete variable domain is DTGVSQNPRHKITKRGQNVTFRCDPISEHNRLYWYRQTLGQGPEFLTYFQNEAQLEKSRLLSDRFSAERPKGSFSTLEIQRTEQGDSAMYLCASSQGRGMEDYGYTFGSGTRLTVV.

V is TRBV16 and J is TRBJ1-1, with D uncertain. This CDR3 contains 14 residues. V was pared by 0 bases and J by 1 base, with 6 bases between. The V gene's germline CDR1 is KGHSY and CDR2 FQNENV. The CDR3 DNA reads TGTGCCAGCAGCCAATCACCCGGGAACACTGAAGCTTTCTTT. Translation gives CASSQSPGNTEAFF.

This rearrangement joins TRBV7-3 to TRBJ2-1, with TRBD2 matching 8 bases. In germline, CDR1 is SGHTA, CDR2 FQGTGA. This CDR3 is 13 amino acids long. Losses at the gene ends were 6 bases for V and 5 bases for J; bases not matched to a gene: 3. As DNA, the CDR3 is TGTGCCAGCAGTTGGCGGGGGGACAATGAGCAGTTCTTC. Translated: CASSWRGDNEQFF.

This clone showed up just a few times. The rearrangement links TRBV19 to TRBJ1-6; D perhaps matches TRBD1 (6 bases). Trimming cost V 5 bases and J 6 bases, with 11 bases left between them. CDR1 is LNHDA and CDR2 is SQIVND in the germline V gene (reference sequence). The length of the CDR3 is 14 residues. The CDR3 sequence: CASSSGVGNSPLHF. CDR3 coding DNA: TGTGCCAGTAGTTCAGGGGTTGGTAATTCACCCCTCCACTTT.

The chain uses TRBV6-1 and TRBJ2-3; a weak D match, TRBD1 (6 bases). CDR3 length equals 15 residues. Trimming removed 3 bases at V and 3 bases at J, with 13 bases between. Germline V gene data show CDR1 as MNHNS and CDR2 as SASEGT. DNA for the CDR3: TGTGCCAGCAGTGACCAGGGGAGTAGGACAGATACGCAGTATTTT. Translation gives CASSDQGSRTDTQYF.

The CDR3 region is CASSGLTNEQFF. CDR3 DNA: TGTGCCAGCAGTGGACTGACCAATGAGCAGTTCTTC. The J gene is TRBJ2-1, the V gene TRBV12-3 or TRBV12-4; D perhaps matches TRBD2 (5 bases). The CDR3 has 12 residues. Trimming stripped 5 bases from V and 6 bases from J, with 8 bases between.

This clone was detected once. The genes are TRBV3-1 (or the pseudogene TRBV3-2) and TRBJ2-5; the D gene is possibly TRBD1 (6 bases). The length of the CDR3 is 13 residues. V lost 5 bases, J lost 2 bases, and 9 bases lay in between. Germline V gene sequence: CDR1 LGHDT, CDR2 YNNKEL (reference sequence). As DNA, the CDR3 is TGTGCCAGCAGCGGGACATTACAAGAGACCCAGTACTTC. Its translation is CASSGTLQETQYF.

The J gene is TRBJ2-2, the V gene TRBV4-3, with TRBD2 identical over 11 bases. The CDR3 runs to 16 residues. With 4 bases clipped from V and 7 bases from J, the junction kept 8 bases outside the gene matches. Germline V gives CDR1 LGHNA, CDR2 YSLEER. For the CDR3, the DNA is TGCGCCAGCAGCCTACGACTAGCGGGGATAGGCGGGGAGCTGTTTTTT. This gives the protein CASSLRLAGIGGELFF.

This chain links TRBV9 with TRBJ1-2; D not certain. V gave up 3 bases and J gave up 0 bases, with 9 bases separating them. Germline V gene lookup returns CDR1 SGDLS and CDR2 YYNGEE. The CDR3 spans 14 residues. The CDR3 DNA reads TGTGCCAGCAGCGAAAATTTAGCTAACTATGGCTACACCTTC. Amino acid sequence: CASSENLANYGYTF.

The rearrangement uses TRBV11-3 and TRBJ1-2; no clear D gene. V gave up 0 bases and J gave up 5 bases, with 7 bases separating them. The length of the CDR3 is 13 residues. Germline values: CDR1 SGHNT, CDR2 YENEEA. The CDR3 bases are TGTGCCAGCAGCTTAGATTCGGGGTATGGCTACACCTTC. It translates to CASSLDSGYGYTF.

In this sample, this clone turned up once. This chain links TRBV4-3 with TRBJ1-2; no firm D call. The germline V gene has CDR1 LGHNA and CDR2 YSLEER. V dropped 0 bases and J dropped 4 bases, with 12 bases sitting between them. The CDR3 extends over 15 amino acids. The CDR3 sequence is CASSQEQGRFYGYTF. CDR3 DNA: TGCGCCAGCAGCCAAGAACAAGGCAGGTTCTATGGCTACACCTTC.

This CDR3 is CARRTSGSYNSPLHF. DNA for the CDR3: TGTGCCCGCAGGACTTCCGGCTCCTATAATTCACCCCTCCACTTT. The chain is built from TRBV21-1 and TRBJ1-6. TRBV21-1 is annotated as a pseudogene. The length of the CDR3 is 15 residues.

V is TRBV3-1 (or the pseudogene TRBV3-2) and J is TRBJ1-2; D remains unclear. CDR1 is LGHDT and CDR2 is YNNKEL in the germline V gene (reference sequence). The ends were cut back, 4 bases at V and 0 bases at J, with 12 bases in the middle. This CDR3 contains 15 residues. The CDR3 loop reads CASSPAPRTNYGYTF. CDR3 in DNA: TGTGCCAGCAGCCCCGCCCCGCGGACTAACTATGGCTACACCTTC.

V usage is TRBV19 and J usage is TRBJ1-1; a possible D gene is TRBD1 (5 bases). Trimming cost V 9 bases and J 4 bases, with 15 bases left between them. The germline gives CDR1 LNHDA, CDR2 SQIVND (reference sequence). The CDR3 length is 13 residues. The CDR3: CASAPGGVTEAFF. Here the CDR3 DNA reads TGTGCCAGCGCCCCCGGGGGAGTCACTGAAGCTTTCTTT.

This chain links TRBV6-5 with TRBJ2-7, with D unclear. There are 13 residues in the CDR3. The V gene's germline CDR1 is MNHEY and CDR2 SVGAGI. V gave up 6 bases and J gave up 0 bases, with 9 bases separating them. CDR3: CASRASYSYEQYF. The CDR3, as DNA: TGTGCCAGCAGAGCGAGCTACTCCTACGAGCAGTACTTC.

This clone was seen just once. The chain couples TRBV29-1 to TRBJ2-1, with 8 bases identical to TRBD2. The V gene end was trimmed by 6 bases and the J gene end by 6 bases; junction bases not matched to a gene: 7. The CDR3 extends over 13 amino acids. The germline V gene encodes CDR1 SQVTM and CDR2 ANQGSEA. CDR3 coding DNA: TGCAGCGTCCCATCAGCGGGGGCCAATGAGCAGTTCTTC. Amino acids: CSVPSAGANEQFF.

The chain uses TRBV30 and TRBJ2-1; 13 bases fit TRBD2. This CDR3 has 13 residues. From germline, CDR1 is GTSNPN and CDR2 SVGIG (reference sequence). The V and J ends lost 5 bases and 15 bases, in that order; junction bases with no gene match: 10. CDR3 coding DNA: TGTGCCTGGGAAAAAGGACTAGCGGGGGTCAGGTTCTTC. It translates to CAWEKGLAGVRFF. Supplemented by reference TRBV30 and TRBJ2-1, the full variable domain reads SQTIHQWPATLVQPVGSPLSLECTVEGTSNPNLYWYRQAAGRGLQLLFYSVGIGQISSEVPQNLSASRPQDRQFILSSKKLLLSDSGFYLCAWEKGLAGVRFFGPGTRLTVL.